Listed here are 22 T cell receptor beta chains from one sample, sequenced in a study of shared clonotypes between healthy human individuals. The repertoire was sequenced with immunoSEQ multiplex PCR; TCRdb's copy has only in-frame clones and lacks some. The sample has under 1 million clones; 80% to 95% are singletons. Positive CCR7 selection of CD45RO-negative cells yielded the naive CD8 cells, and terminally differentiated effector memory CD45RA+ cells were excluded. Sequenced material: naive CD8+ T cells sorted from blood. These receptors were obtained from a man aged 25-45 years in good health.

The chain couples TRBV6-1 to TRBJ2-3; possibly TRBD1 for D (6 bases). This CDR3 has 15 amino acids. CDR1 is MNHNS, CDR2 SASEGT, per germline. The V gene lost 5 bases and the J gene lost 2 bases, with 14 bases spanning the gap. Here the CDR3 DNA reads TGTGCCAGCAGTACTCGGACAGACTACACAGATACGCAGTATTTT. Its translation is CASSTRTDYTDTQYF.

This rearrangement joins TRBV5-6 to TRBJ2-1; 8 nucleotides agree with TRBD2. Losses at the gene ends were 5 bases for V and 4 bases for J; bases not matched to a gene: 5. Germline assignment: CDR1 SGHDT and CDR2 YYEEEE. The CDR3 consists of 14 residues. The DNA for the CDR3 is TGTGCCAGCAGAACTAGCGGAGGTTACAATGAGCAGTTCTTC. It specifies CASRTSGGYNEQFF.

Worth noting for this clone: A much larger clonotype is one base distant, so this may be a read error. Other DNA sequences in the same sample also yield this CDR3. The chain couples TRBV7-2 to TRBJ2-7, with TRBD1 matching 7 bases. There are 14 residues in the CDR3. J was trimmed by 3 bases and V by 1 base; bases with no gene match: 3. Germline-derived CDR1 and CDR2 are SGHTA and FQGNSA. CDR3 nucleotide sequence: TGTGCCAGCAGCTTAGTACCAGGGGGCTACGAGCAGTACTTC. Translation: CASSLVPGGYEQYF.

The chain is built from TRBV7-2 and TRBJ2-4, with D uncertain. Trimming stripped 3 bases from V and 8 bases from J, with 11 bases between. The germline V gene encodes CDR1 SGHTA and CDR2 FQGNSA. CDR3 length: 13 amino acids. For the CDR3, the DNA is TGTGCCAGCAGCTTCGAGGACGTTGACATTCAGTACTTC. Translation gives CASSFEDVDIQYF.

The gene calls are TRBV4-1 and TRBJ2-1; D gene unclear. There are 14 residues in the CDR3. Germline V gene lookup returns CDR1 MGHRA and CDR2 YSYEKL. The ends were cut back, 1 base at V and 3 bases at J, with 7 bases in the middle. The CDR3 nucleotides read TGCGCCAGCAGCCAAGCACAAAACTACAATGAGCAGTTCTTC. Translating it yields CASSQAQNYNEQFF.

This clone came up once. The chain carries TRBV13 and TRBJ2-1, with 10 bases lining up with TRBD2. Germline CDR1 reads PRHDT; CDR2 reads FYEKMQ (reference sequence). The length of the CDR3 is 16 residues. The ends lost 5 bases at V and 2 bases at J; junction bases unmatched: 6. Written as DNA, the CDR3 is TGTGCCAGCAGCCCACGAACTAGCGGGGCCTACAATGAGCAGTTCTTC. It translates to CASSPRTSGAYNEQFF.

The chain uses TRBV4-1 and TRBJ2-7; 9 nucleotides agree with TRBD1. Per the germline V gene, CDR1 is MGHRA and CDR2 is YSYEKL. The trim removed 0 bases at V and 4 bases at J, leaving 4 bases unmatched. There are 15 residues in the CDR3. CDR3 DNA: TGCGCCAGCAGCCAAGAGGGACAGGGATTGTACGAGCAGTACTTC. The encoded protein is CASSQEGQGLYEQYF.

J is TRBJ2-3 and V is TRBV5-5; TRBD1 agrees at 10 bases. The CDR3 consists of 16 residues. V shed 4 bases and J 3 bases; nucleotides not matched to a gene: 8. Looked up from germline, CDR1 is SGHKS and CDR2 is YYEKEE (reference sequence). The CDR3 protein is CASSLGDRGLTDTQYF. As DNA, the CDR3 is TGTGCCAGCAGCCTGGGAGACAGGGGGCTAACAGATACGCAGTATTTT.

The CDR3 region is CASSLARLGNEQFF. CDR3 DNA sequence: TGTGCCAGCAGCTTAGCGCGACTAGGCAATGAGCAGTTCTTC. The rearrangement uses TRBV7-9 and TRBJ2-1, with a weak D call TRBD2 (6 bases). Germline V gene sequence: CDR1 SEHNR, CDR2 FQNEAQ (reference sequence). Trimming cost V 0 bases and J 6 bases, with 9 bases left between them. There are 14 residues in the CDR3.

Turning to this clone: The sample has other DNA sequences that encode this CDR3 too. The chain recombines TRBV11-2 with TRBJ2-1; D ambiguous. Trimming left V 3 bases short and J 0 bases short, with 3 bases between. The germline V gene encodes CDR1 SGHAT and CDR2 FQNNGV. The CDR3 is made up of 13 amino acids. CDR3 DNA sequence: TGTGCCAGCAGCTTCGGCTCCTACAATGAGCAGTTCTTC. This encodes CASSFGSYNEQFF.

The chain recombines TRBV10-3 with TRBJ2-2; D gene unclear. The CDR3 length is 14 residues. Germline V lookup: CDR1 ENHRY, CDR2 SYGVKD. The V gene lost 3 bases and the J gene lost 7 bases, with 12 bases spanning the gap. CDR3 sequence (DNA): TGTGCCATCAGTGACCTCTTGGTTGTCGGGGAGCTGTTTTTT. Translated, it gives CAISDLLVVGELFF.

The rearrangement links TRBV27 to TRBJ1-4, with D possibly being TRBD1 (5 bases). V shed 5 bases and J shed 5 bases, with 12 bases lying between them. This CDR3 is 14 amino acids long. Germline assignment: CDR1 MNHEY and CDR2 SMNVEV (reference sequence). The CDR3 region is CASSPWDPNEKLFF. CDR3 sequence (DNA): TGTGCCAGCAGTCCATGGGACCCGAATGAAAAACTGTTTTTT.

The chain is built from TRBV13 and TRBJ2-3; a possible D gene is TRBD2 (5 bases). The CDR3 length is 17 residues. The V end lost 4 bases, the J end lost 0 bases, and 17 bases lay between the germline ends. CDR1 PRHDT and CDR2 FYEKMQ come from the germline V gene (reference sequence). This CDR3 is CASSSSGLNPSTDTQYF. As DNA, the CDR3 is TGTGCCAGCAGCTCTTCGGGATTGAATCCTAGCACAGATACGCAGTATTTT.

In the case of this clone: Other nucleotide sequences from this sample produce the same CDR3. The rearrangement links TRBV5-5 to TRBJ2-7, with D unclear. CDR1 SGHKS and CDR2 YYEKEE come from the germline V gene (reference sequence). The CDR3 extends over 13 amino acids. The V gene lost 0 bases and the J gene lost 4 bases, with 8 bases spanning the gap. The CDR3 DNA reads TGTGCCAGCAGCTTGGGGGCAGGATACGAGCAGTACTTC. Its translation is CASSLGAGYEQYF.

CDR3 sequence (DNA): TGCAGCGTCGTCAACACTAGCGGGTACGAGCAGTACTTC. Its protein product is CSVVNTSGYEQYF. The gene calls are TRBV29-1 and TRBJ2-7; 9 bases map to TRBD2. The germline V gene has CDR1 SQVTM and CDR2 ANQGSEA. This CDR3 has 13 amino acids. Trimming cost V 6 bases and J 4 bases; bases outside gene matches: 7.

On this clone: A read error may explain this, as a much larger clone is one base away. The rearrangement joins TRBV5-5 to TRBJ2-7; D uncertain. The V gene lost 3 bases and the J gene lost 2 bases, with 3 bases spanning the gap. Germline CDR1 reads SGHKS; CDR2 reads YYEKEE (reference sequence). CDR3 length: 11 residues. CDR3 region: CASSSAYEQYF. The CDR3 DNA follows: TGTGCCAGCAGCTCCGCCTACGAGCAGTACTTC.

The rearrangement joins TRBV27 to TRBJ2-7; 8 bases match TRBD1. The CDR3 spans 15 residues. With V trimmed by 0 bases and J by 4 bases, 5 bases remained unmatched. CDR1 and CDR2 (germline): MNHEY, SMNVEV (reference sequence). The CDR3 loop is CASSLSAGQAYEQYF. As DNA, the CDR3 is TGTGCCAGCAGTTTATCGGCGGGACAGGCTTACGAGCAGTACTTC.

The V call is TRBV2, the J call TRBJ2-1, with TRBD2 matching 7 bases. J gave up 8 bases and V 5 bases, and 9 bases lay outside the gene matches. Germline V gene lookup returns CDR1 SNHLY and CDR2 FYNNEI. The CDR3 is made up of 14 amino acids. As DNA, the CDR3 is TGTGCCAGCAGTCCAGGACTAGTATCGCATGAGCAGTTCTTC. This encodes CASSPGLVSHEQFF.

The genes are TRBV29-1 and TRBJ2-1; D is unclear. Germline-derived CDR1 and CDR2 are SQVTM and ANQGSEA. The CDR3 loop spans 11 amino acids. V was pared by 4 bases and J by 4 bases, with 5 bases between. Here the CDR3 reads CSVVWYNEQFF. CDR3 in DNA: TGCAGCGTTGTGTGGTACAATGAGCAGTTCTTC.

This clone has only one observation. The V and J genes are TRBV13 and TRBJ2-3; possibly TRBD1 or TRBD2 for D (6 bases each). The V gene's germline CDR1 is PRHDT and CDR2 FYEKMQ (reference sequence). Trimming shortened V by 2 bases and J by 0 bases, and 9 bases separated the two germline ends. The CDR3 spans 15 residues. Here the CDR3 DNA reads TGTGCCAGCAGCTTACCGGGGGCGAGCACAGATACGCAGTATTTT. This sequence encodes CASSLPGASTDTQYF.

CDR3 amino acids: CASSLMGTGDYEQYF. The CDR3 region has the DNA TGTGCCAGCAGTTTAATGGGGACAGGCGACTACGAGCAGTACTTC. J is TRBJ2-7 and V is TRBV28; 8 bases align to TRBD1. There are 15 residues in the CDR3. The V segment lost 2 bases and the J segment 3 bases; nucleotides outside the gene matches: 6. CDR1 and CDR2 (germline): MDHEN, SYDVKM. Based on the CDR3 plus reference TRBV28 and TRBJ2-7, the full variable domain is DVKVTQSSRYLVKRTGEKVFLECVQDMDHENMFWYRQDPGLGLRLIYFSYDVKMKEKGDIPEGYSVSREKKERFSLILESASTNQTSMYLCASSLMGTGDYEQYFGPGTRLTVT.

This chain links TRBV7-6 with TRBJ2-1, with D perhaps assigned TRBD1 or TRBD2 (6 bases each). CDR3 length: 15 amino acids. The V gene's germline CDR1 is SGHVS and CDR2 FNYEAQ. V was trimmed by 5 bases and J by 4 bases, leaving 15 bases between them. The CDR3 DNA sequence: TGTGCCAGCAGCCCCCAGCGGAGGGGGTACAATGAGCAGTTCTTC. Amino acids: CASSPQRRGYNEQFF.